The 2 T cell receptor beta chains listed next were all sequenced from one sample in a study of shared T cell receptors in the human thymus. The method was immunoSEQ multiplex PCR; TCRdb's version includes in-frame clones alone and lacks a portion of them. Among some 700,000 clones listed, roughly 85% were seen once. These data also formed part of another study, on human thymus T cells.

The sample taken for sequencing was thymocytes. The receptor set was obtained from a girl in the first two years of life with a congenital heart defect.

J is TRBJ1-4 and V is TRBV15, with D unclear. Trimming removed 1 base from V and 16 bases from J, with 16 bases in between. The CDR3 sequence is 13 residues long. Germline CDR1 and CDR2: LNHNV and YYDKDF (reference sequence). CDR3: CATSRAPNFGPFF. CDR3 sequence (DNA): TGTGCCACCAGCAGAGCCCCTAATTTTGGGCCGTTTTTT.

This chain connects TRBV7-2 to TRBJ2-2; D might be TRBD2 (5 bases). In germline, CDR1 is SGHTA, CDR2 FQGNSA. Trimming left V 5 bases short and J 3 bases short, with 13 bases between. The CDR3 is 15 residues long. This CDR3 is CASSPGLNYTGELFF. The CDR3 coding sequence is TGTGCCAGCAGCCCTGGACTTAACTACACCGGGGAGCTGTTTTTT.